This T cell receptor beta chain was profiled in a study of shared clonotypes between healthy human individuals. This CDR3 has 16 residues. Germline CDR1 reads SGHVS; CDR2 reads FQNEAQ. The J segment lost 4 bases and the V segment lost 5 bases, leaving 9 bases of the junction unmatched. Using immunoSEQ multiplex PCR, the repertoire was profiled, and TCRdb retains in-frame clones only, with some absent. This table has about 2 million clones, roughly 94% appearing once. Details on this clone: Its target is not known.

Naive CD8 cells were CD45RO-negative, positively selected for CCR7, excluding terminally differentiated effector memory CD45RA+ cells. Points from the study as a whole: Few donors restricted represented genetic and exposure-history diversity. Rarefaction demonstrated incomplete sorted-subset sequencing despite large depth. Relative to their counterparts shared across all four donors, non-shared clonotypes exhibited diminished generation probabilities.

The sequenced sample was naive CD8+ T cells sorted from blood. The receptor was isolated from a man in his late teens or twenties in good health. The rearrangement joins TRBV7-8 to TRBJ2-5; 11 bases line up with TRBD2. The CDR3 sequence is CASSTRLAGMVETQYF. The CDR3 coding sequence is TGTGCCAGCAGCACGAGACTAGCGGGGATGGTAGAGACCCAGTACTTC.